This T cell receptor beta chain was recovered during a study of blood T cell repertoires in COVID-19. About the research overall: COVID-19 samples collected from the United States, Italy and Spain covered acute and convalescent phases. Nucleic acid was either cDNA or gDNA, and it came from T cells, B-cell-depleted T cells, or PBMCs.

In the authors' methods: Estimation of nucleated cell counts relied on the amplification of reference gene primers. The protocol was immunoSEQ multiplex PCR, while the TCRdb copy is restricted to in-frame clones and leaves out a portion. D and trimming were read from the DNA, whereas the V and J calls and clone size are those reported in that table. This sample has around 270,000 clones, with 75% to 90% found just once. CDR3 size: 16 residues. CDR1 is LGHNA, CDR2 YNFKEQ, per germline. With 0 bases clipped from V and 5 bases from J, the junction kept 7 bases outside the gene matches. This sequence originates from a man younger than 45 with active or convalescent COVID-19. Sequencing used peripheral blood. This chain connects TRBV4-2 to TRBJ2-5; TRBD2 matches at 9 bases. CDR3 loop: CASSQDGGGAGETQYF. DNA of the CDR3: TGTGCCAGCAGCCAAGATGGCGGGGGGGCCGGCGAGACCCAGTACTTC.